A selection of T cell receptor beta chains follows, all from one sample in a study of CD8+ T cells in alopecia areata. Clones were sequenced by immunoSEQ multiplex PCR, and TCRdb holds only the in-frame ones, with some missing. The table includes some 150,000 clones, just over 65% detected once. The sample here was CD8+ T cells sorted from blood, taken at week 0. The source of these receptors is a human donor with alopecia areata. Each CDR3 is given with its conserved first and last residue. Each record gives: V gene, clone size, J gene, D gene, CDR3 DNA, CDR3 protein. The D gene is left open where the match is weak. Size tells how often a clone was seen (once, few, many) or the class of an expanded clone, and some rows leave it out.

V: TRBV2
size: NA
J: TRBJ2-5
D: NA
DNA: TGTGCCAGCAGGTCACGGACAACTCAAGAGACCCAGTACTTC
CDR3: CASRSRTTQETQYF

V: TRBV6-5
size: few
J: TRBJ2-2
D: TRBD2
DNA: TGTGCCAGCAGTTACGCGGGGGTGAACACCGGGGAGCTGTTTTTT
CDR3: CASSYAGVNTGELFF

V: TRBV30
size: NA
J: TRBJ1-1
D: NA
DNA: TGTGCCCAGCTTAGACAGTCGAACACTGAAGCTTTCTTT
CDR3: CAQLRQSNTEAFF

V: TRBV5-6
size: NA
J: TRBJ2-3
D: TRBD1
DNA: TGTGCCAGCAGCTTGTCAGGGGGTTTAACAGATACGCAGTATTTT
CDR3: CASSLSGGLTDTQYF

V: TRBV7-2
size: NA
J: TRBJ2-7
D: NA
DNA: TGTGCCAGCAGCTTAGCGCCACACTTACAGGGCTACGAGCAGTACTTC
CDR3: CASSLAPHLQGYEQYF

V: TRBV29-1
size: NA
J: TRBJ1-2
D: TRBD1
DNA: TGCAGCGTTGAAAAGGGACAGGAGGCTAACTATGGCTACACCTTC
CDR3: CSVEKGQEANYGYTF

V: TRBV20-1
size: NA
J: TRBJ1-1
D: NA
DNA: TGCAGTGCTAGACTGAGTGAAGCTTTCTTT
CDR3: CSARLSEAFF

V: TRBV7-9
size: once
J: TRBJ1-2
D: TRBD1
DNA: TGTGCCAGCAGCATCGGACAGGGGGATGGCTACACCTTC
CDR3: CASSIGQGDGYTF

V: TRBV9
size: NA
J: TRBJ1-1
D: NA
DNA: TGTGCCAGCAGCGTAACATTGAACACTGAAGCTTTCTTT
CDR3: CASSVTLNTEAFF

V: TRBV29-1
size: NA
J: TRBJ2-3
D: TRBD1
DNA: TGCAGCGTTGGGGAGGGACAGGGGCGGAACACAGATACGCAGTATTTT
CDR3: CSVGEGQGRNTDTQYF

V: TRBV13
size: NA
J: TRBJ1-1
D: NA
DNA: TGTGCCAGCAGCCCGCGAGGGTATGGAGTAGCTTTCTTT
CDR3: CASSPRGYGVAFF

V: TRBV4-1
size: few
J: TRBJ2-7
D: TRBD2
DNA: TGCGCCAGCAGCCAGGAGGGACTAGCGTACTTC
CDR3: CASSQEGLAYF

V: TRBV30
size: NA
J: TRBJ1-2
D: NA
DNA: TGTGCCTGGGCCGGGACCCTGGATGGCTACACCTTC
CDR3: CAWAGTLDGYTF

V: TRBV30
size: NA
J: TRBJ1-1
D: TRBD1
DNA: TGTGCCTGGAGTGGACAGGGAGTGGAGGCTTTCTTT
CDR3: CAWSGQGVEAFF

V: TRBV5-8
size: NA
J: TRBJ1-1
D: NA
DNA: TGTGCCAGCTCGACTTGGGATGAGGGAGAAGCTTTCTTT
CDR3: CASSTWDEGEAFF

V: TRBV5-1
size: NA
J: TRBJ2-7
D: NA
DNA: TGCGCCAGCAGCTTGGAGGGTAGTAGCTCCTACGAGCAGTACTTC
CDR3: CASSLEGSSSYEQYF

V: TRBV5-1
size: few
J: TRBJ2-1
D: NA
DNA: TGCGCCAGCAGTGAGAGGGACAATGAGCAGTTCTTC
CDR3: CASSERDNEQFF

V: TRBV7-9
size: NA
J: TRBJ1-3
D: NA
DNA: TGTGCCAGCAGCCCGACAGTCGGAAACACCATATATTTT
CDR3: CASSPTVGNTIYF

V: TRBV29-1
size: few
J: TRBJ1-2
D: NA
DNA: TGCAGCGTTGGGGAGGACTTATATGGCTACACCTTC
CDR3: CSVGEDLYGYTF